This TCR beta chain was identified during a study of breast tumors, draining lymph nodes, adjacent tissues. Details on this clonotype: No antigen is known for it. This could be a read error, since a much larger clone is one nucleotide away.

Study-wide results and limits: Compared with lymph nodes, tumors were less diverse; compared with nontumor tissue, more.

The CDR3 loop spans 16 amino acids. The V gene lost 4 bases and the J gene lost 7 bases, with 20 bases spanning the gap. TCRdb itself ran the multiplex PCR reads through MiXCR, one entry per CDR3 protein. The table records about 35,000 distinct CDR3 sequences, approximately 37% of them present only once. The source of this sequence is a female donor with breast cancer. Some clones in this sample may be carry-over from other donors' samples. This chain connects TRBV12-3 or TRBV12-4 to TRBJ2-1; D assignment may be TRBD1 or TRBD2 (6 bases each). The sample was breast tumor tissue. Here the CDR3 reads CASSSPWWGALNEQFF. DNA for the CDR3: TGTGCCAGCAGTTCACCCTGGTGGGGGGCGCTGAATGAGCAGTTCTTC.